The 10 T cell receptor beta chains reported below all come from one sample, sequenced in a study of PD-L1 blockade in urothelial cancer. Clones were sequenced by immunoSEQ multiplex PCR, and TCRdb holds only the in-frame ones, with some missing. The sample holds tens of thousands of clones, roughly 81% seen once. As to time point: pretreatment peripheral blood. Sequencing was performed on PBMCs, taken around atezolizumab (anti-PD-L1) treatment. All receptors come from a man in his 70s with urothelial cancer.

The chain joins TRBV18 to TRBJ2-3, with a possible D match to TRBD2 (5 bases). This CDR3 comprises 14 residues. Per germline, CDR1 KGHSH and CDR2 LQKENI. V was trimmed by 2 bases and J by 2 bases, leaving 8 bases between them. The CDR3 bases are TGTGCCAGCTCACCAGGACTTACCACAGATACGCAGTATTTT. It specifies CASSPGLTTDTQYF.

This clone occurred a few times. This rearrangement joins TRBV20-1 to TRBJ1-2; weak D call: TRBD1 (5 bases). Trimming left V 8 bases short and J 7 bases short, with 14 bases between. There are 11 residues in the CDR3. Germline CDR1 is DFQATT and CDR2 is SNEGSKA (reference sequence). The CDR3 reads CSLGVPGGYTF. As DNA, the CDR3 is TGCAGTCTAGGGGTCCCTGGTGGCTACACCTTC.

This chain joins TRBV6-6 and TRBJ2-7; 11 positions match TRBD1. With 5 bases clipped from V and 6 bases from J, the junction kept 6 bases outside the gene matches. The CDR3 extends over 14 amino acids. Per the germline V gene, CDR1 is MNHNY and CDR2 is SVGAGI (reference sequence). For the CDR3, the DNA is TGTGCCAGCAGTAGCTCCGGGACAGGGGGCGAGCAGTACTTC. It codes for CASSSSGTGGEQYF.

The chain recombines TRBV4-3 with TRBJ2-3, with TRBD2 as a possible D gene (6 bases). CDR1 is LGHNA and CDR2 is YSLEER in the germline V gene. Trimming left V 0 bases short and J 11 bases short, with 12 bases between. The CDR3 loop spans 13 amino acids. This CDR3 reads CASSQEGGIKQYF. In nucleotides, the CDR3 is TGCGCCAGCAGCCAAGAAGGAGGGATTAAGCAGTATTTT.

The chain recombines TRBV5-6 with TRBJ2-7, with TRBD2 as a possible D gene (7 bases). The CDR3 spans 15 residues. V lost 4 bases, J lost 3 bases, and 17 bases lay in between. Per germline, CDR1 SGHDT and CDR2 YYEEEE. The CDR3 is CASSRKGGAHYEQYF. CDR3 nucleotides: TGTGCCAGCAGCCGGAAGGGGGGGGCTCACTACGAGCAGTACTTC. The full variable domain, rest sourced from reference TRBV5-6 and TRBJ2-7, is DAGVTQSPTHLIKTRGQQVTLRCSPKSGHDTVSWYQQALGQGPQFIFQYYEEEERQRGNFPDRFSGHQFPNYSSELNVNALLLGDSALYLCASSRKGGAHYEQYFGPGTRLTVT.

The rearrangement links TRBV19 to TRBJ1-5, with 12 bases that match TRBD1. Germline CDR1 and CDR2: LNHDA and SQIVND (reference sequence). The CDR3 runs to 15 residues. Trimming removed 10 bases from V and 7 bases from J; junction bases left unmatched: 11. The CDR3 here is CATTAGTGGGQPQHF. The CDR3 region has the DNA TGTGCCACAACCGCCGGGACAGGGGGCGGGCAGCCCCAGCATTTT.

The rearrangement joins TRBV5-4 to TRBJ2-7; D gene unclear. Germline assignment: CDR1 SGHNT and CDR2 YYREEE (reference sequence). V dropped 3 bases and J dropped 9 bases, with 16 bases sitting between them. The CDR3 extends over 13 amino acids. CDR3: CASSSITSSGQYF. The CDR3, as DNA: TGTGCCAGCAGCTCAATTACTTCATCCGGGCAGTACTTC. Variable domain in full (rest from reference TRBV5-4 and TRBJ2-7): ETGVTQSPTHLIKTRGQQVTLRCSSQSGHNTVSWYQQALGQGPQFIFQYYREEENGRGNFPPRFSGLQFPNYSSELNVNALELDDSALYLCASSSITSSGQYFGPGTRLTVT.

The V gene is TRBV7-3, the J gene TRBJ2-6; D gene uncertain. The CDR3 length is 15 residues. CDR1 and CDR2 (germline): SGHTA, FQGTGA. Trimming took off 1 base at V and 1 base at J, with 5 bases between the two ends. CDR3 residues: CASSLKRSGANVLTF. DNA of the CDR3: TGTGCCAGCAGCTTAAAACGGTCTGGGGCCAACGTCCTGACTTTC.

The V call is TRBV4-3, the J call TRBJ2-1; TRBD2 matches at 9 bases. Trimming at V came to 3 bases and at J to 4 bases, leaving 10 bases not matched to a gene. The CDR3 sequence is 17 residues long. Germline V gives CDR1 LGHNA, CDR2 YSLEER. CDR3: CASSQRVGTSTYNEQFF. Written as DNA, the CDR3 is TGCGCCAGCAGCCAGAGGGTAGGGACTAGCACTTACAATGAGCAGTTCTTC.

This clone was counted a few times. The chain combines TRBV2 with TRBJ1-2; 7 bases match TRBD1. The CDR3 has 14 residues. Unmatched junction bases numbered 3, after V lost 3 bases and J lost 2 bases. Per the germline V gene, CDR1 is SNHLY and CDR2 is FYNNEI. DNA for the CDR3: TGTGCCAGCAGTGAGTCGGACAGGAACTATGGCTACACCTTC. Protein: CASSESDRNYGYTF.